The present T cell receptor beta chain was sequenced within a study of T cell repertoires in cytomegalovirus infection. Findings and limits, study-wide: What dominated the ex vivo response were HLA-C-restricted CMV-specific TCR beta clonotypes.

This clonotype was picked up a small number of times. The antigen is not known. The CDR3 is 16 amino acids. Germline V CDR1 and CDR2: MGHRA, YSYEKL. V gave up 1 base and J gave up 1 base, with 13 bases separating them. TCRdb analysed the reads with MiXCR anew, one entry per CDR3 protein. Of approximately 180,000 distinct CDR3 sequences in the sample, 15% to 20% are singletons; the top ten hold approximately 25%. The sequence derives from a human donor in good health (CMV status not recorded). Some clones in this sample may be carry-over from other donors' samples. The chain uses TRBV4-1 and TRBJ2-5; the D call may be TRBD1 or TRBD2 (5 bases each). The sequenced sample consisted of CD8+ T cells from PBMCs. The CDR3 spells CASSQVLEGTQETQYF. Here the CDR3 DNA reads TGCGCCAGCAGCCAAGTTCTAGAGGGGACCCAAGAGACCCAGTACTTC.